The present T cell receptor beta chain was sequenced within a study of T cells in Graves' hyperthyroidism and ophthalmopathy. As for the study in general: Peripheral blood samples were taken at initial diagnosis, prior to any treatment. Study-level points and caveats: Ophthalmopathy was separated from stable hyperthyroidism by a 13 V-J model.

Ten or more counts support this clonotype. The target antigen is unknown. Regions amplified from RNA transcripts were the TCR beta CDR3 regions. HTBI primers were used for first-round RT-PCR of the TCR CDR3. TCRdb re-called the multiplex PCR reads with MiXCR, one entry per CDR3 protein. Of 360,000 or so distinct CDR3 sequences listed, 15% to 20% are singletons. The source material was blood. The sequence was collected from a middle-aged woman with Graves' ophthalmopathy.

CDR3 nucleotides: TGTGCCAGCAGTGAAGGCTCGGGGACAGGGAGGTACGAGCAGTACTTC. Its translation is CASSEGSGTGRYEQYF. This chain links TRBV6-1 with TRBJ2-7, with 9 bases that match TRBD1. This CDR3 spans 16 amino acids. V trimming: 1 base; J trimming: 4 bases; junction bases outside the gene matches: 8. Per the germline V gene, CDR1 is MNHNS and CDR2 is SASEGT.